This T cell receptor (beta chain) is from a study of blood T cell repertoires in COVID-19. Study context: Sources were T cells, B-cell-depleted T cells, or PBMCs; the material itself was cDNA or gDNA.

Clones were sequenced by immunoSEQ multiplex PCR, and TCRdb holds only the in-frame ones, with some missing. The sample contains some 70,000 clones, roughly 80% of which appear only once. Germline CDR1 reads MNHEY; CDR2 reads SMNVEV (reference sequence). This CDR3 region has 15 residues. V shed 2 bases, J shed 5 bases, and the junction held 8 bases outside the gene matches. Source material: peripheral blood. The rearrangement links TRBV27 to TRBJ2-5; 7 nucleotides line up with TRBD1. The clonotype comes from a human donor in a cohort sampled during active COVID-19. The CDR3 nucleotides read TGTGCCAGCAGTTTAGGGACAGCCAGGCGGGAGACCCAGTACTTC. Translating it yields CASSLGTARRETQYF.